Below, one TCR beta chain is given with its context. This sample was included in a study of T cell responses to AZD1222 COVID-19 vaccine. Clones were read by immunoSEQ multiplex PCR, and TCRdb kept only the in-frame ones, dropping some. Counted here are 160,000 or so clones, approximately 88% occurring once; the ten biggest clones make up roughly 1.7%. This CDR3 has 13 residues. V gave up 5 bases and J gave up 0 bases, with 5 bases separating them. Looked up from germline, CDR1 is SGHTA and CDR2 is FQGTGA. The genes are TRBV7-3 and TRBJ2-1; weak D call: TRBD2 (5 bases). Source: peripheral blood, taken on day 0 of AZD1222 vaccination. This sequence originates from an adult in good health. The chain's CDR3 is CASSGSSYNEQFF. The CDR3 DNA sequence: TGTGCCAGCAGCGGGAGCTCCTACAATGAGCAGTTCTTC. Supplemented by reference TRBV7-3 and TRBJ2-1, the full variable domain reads GAGVSQTPSNKVTEKGKYVELRCDPISGHTALYWYRQSLGQGPEFLIYFQGTGAADDSGLPNDRFFAVRPEGSVSTLKIQRTERGDSAVYLCASSGSSYNEQFFGPGTRLTVL.